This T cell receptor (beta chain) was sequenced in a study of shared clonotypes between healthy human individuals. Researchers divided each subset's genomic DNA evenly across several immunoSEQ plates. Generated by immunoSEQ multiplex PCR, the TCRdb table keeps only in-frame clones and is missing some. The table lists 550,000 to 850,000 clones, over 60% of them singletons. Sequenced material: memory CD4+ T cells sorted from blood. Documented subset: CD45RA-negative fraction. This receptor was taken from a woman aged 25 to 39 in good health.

CDR3 nucleotides: TGTGCCAGCAGTTCGGACAAGAGCTATGGCTACACCTTC. Amino acids: CASSSDKSYGYTF. V is TRBV28 and J is TRBJ1-2; tentative D call: TRBD1 (5 bases). Germline lookup yields CDR1 MDHEN and CDR2 SYDVKM. The V end lost 4 bases, the J end lost 4 bases, and 10 bases lay between the germline ends. The CDR3 covers 13 residues.